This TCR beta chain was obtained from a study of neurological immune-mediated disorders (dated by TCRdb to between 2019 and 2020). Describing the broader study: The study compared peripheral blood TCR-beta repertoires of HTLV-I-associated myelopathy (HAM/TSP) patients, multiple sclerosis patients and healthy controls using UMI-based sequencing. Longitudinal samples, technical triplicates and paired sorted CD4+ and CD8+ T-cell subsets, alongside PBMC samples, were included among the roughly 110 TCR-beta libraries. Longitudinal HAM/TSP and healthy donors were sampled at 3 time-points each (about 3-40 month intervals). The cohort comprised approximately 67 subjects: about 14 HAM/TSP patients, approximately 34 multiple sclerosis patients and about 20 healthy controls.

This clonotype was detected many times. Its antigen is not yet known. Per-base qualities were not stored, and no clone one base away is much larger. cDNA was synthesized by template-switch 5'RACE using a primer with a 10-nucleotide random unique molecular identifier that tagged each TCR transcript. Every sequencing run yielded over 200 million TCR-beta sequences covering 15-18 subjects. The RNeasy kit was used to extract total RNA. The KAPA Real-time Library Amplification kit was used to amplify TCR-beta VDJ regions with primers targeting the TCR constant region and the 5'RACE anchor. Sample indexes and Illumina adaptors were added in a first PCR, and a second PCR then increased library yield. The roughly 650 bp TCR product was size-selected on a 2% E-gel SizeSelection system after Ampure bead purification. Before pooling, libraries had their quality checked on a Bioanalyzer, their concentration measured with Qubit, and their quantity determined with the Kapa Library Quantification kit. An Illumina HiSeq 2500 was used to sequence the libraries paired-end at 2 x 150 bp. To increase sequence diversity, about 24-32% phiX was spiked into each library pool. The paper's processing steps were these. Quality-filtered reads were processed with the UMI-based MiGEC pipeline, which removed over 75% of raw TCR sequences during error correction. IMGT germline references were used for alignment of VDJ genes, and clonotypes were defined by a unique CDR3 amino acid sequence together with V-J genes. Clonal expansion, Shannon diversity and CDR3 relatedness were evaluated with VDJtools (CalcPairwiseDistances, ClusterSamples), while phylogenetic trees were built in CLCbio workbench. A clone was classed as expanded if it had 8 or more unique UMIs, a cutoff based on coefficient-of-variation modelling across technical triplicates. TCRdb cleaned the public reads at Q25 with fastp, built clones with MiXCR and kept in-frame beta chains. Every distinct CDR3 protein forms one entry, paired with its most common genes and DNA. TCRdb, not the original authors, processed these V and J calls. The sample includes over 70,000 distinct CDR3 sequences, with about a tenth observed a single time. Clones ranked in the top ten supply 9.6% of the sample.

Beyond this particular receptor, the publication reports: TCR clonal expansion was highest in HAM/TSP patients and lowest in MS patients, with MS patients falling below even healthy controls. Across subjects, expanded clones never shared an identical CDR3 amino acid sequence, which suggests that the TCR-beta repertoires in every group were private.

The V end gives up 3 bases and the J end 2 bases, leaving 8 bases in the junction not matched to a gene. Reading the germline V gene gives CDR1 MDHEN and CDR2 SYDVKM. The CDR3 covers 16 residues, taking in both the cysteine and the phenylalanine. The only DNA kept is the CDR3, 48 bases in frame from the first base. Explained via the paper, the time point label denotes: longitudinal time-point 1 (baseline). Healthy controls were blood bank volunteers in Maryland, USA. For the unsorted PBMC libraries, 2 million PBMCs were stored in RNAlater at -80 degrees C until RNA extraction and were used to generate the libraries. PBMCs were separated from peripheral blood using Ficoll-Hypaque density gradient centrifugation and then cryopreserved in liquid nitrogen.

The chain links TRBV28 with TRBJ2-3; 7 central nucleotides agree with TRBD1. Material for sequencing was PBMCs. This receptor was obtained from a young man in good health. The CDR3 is CASSFPTGSTTDTQYF. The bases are TGTGCCAGCAGTTTCCCGACAGGGTCCACCACAGATACGCAGTATTTT.